This TCR beta chain was observed in a study of glioma-infiltrating T cells. TCR alpha and beta CDR3 regions were amplified from RNA using iRepertoire nested multiplex PCR. One entry per CDR3 protein results from TCRdb running MiXCR on the multiplex PCR reads. The data show roughly 130,000 distinct CDR3 sequences, around 23% seen once. Overall study results and limits: CDR3 overlap between tissue and blood was very small. Non-neoplastic patients had below-expected tissue-blood divergence, while all gliomas exceeded expectation.

The germline gives CDR1 MDHEN, CDR2 SYDVKM. This CDR3 is built from 13 residues. The V segment lost 5 bases and the J segment 5 bases; nucleotides outside the gene matches: 5. This clonotype has just a few counts. Its antigen is undetermined. Sequenced input: glioma tissue, nonneoplastic brain tissue, or PBMCs (not recorded which). The origin of this receptor is a human donor with low-grade glioma or glioblastoma, undergoing nonglioma brain surgery, or in good health (not recorded which). This sequence joins TRBV28 and TRBJ1-2, with 7 bases identical to TRBD1. The CDR3: CASSQTGKYGYTF. In nucleotides, the CDR3 is TGTGCCAGCAGTCAGACAGGGAAATATGGCTACACCTTC.